This TCR beta chain was recorded in a study of identical twins. TCRdb re-analysed the 5' RACE reads in MiXCR, keeping a single row per CDR3 protein. Among about 700,000 distinct CDR3 sequences listed, 6% to 6.5% were seen once. The clonotype originates from a man in his late teens or twenties in good health. The sequencing input was naive T cells sorted from blood.

This chain's CDR3 is CASSPGVREETQYF. The CDR3 DNA is TGTGCCAGCAGCCCAGGGGTCCGGGAAGAGACCCAGTACTTC. The chain joins TRBV7-2 to TRBJ2-5; D is perhaps TRBD1 (6 bases). The germline CDR1 and CDR2 sequences are SGHTA and FQGNSA. The CDR3 consists of 14 residues. V was cut by 5 bases and J by 3 bases, with 13 bases left in between. Variable domain in full (rest from reference TRBV7-2 and TRBJ2-5): GAGVSQSPSNKVTEKGKDVELRCDPISGHTALYWYRQSLGQGLEFLIYFQGNSAPDKSGLPSDRFSAERTGGSVSTLTIQRTQQEDSAVYLCASSPGVREETQYFGPGTRLLVL.